One and the same sample provided the 19 T cell receptor beta chains below, sequenced in a study of response to subunit inactivated influenza vaccine (dated by TCRdb to the late 2010s). Library preparation was by RT-PCR. TCRdb shows the sequencer as Illumina HiSeq 2500. TCRdb trimmed the raw reads at Q25, called clones with MiXCR and kept productive beta chains. Each entry is one CDR3 protein sequence, shown with its most common DNA and genes. Present in this sample are about 780,000 distinct CDR3 sequences, less than 20% of which were seen just once. The ten biggest clones cover approximately 10% of the sample. The starting material was PBMCs from blood, obtained around 5 days after vaccination. The receptors derive from a middle-aged man who received an inactivated influenza vaccine. Donor details come from another sample of the same person, matched by shared clones.

This clonotype was seen more than once but under ten times. V usage is TRBV15 and J usage is TRBJ2-1; unclear D gene. CDR1 and CDR2 from the germline V gene are LNHNV and YYDKDF (reference sequence). V was pared by 2 bases and J by 9 bases, with 5 bases between. CDR3 length: 11 amino acids. The CDR3 nucleotides read TGTGCCACCAGCAGACTGGGTGAGCAGTTCTTC. It specifies CATSRLGEQFF.

This clonotype was counted between two and nine times. J is TRBJ2-3 and V is TRBV5-1; D remains unclear. Trimming took off 3 bases at V and 4 bases at J, with 15 bases between the two ends. This CDR3 has 15 amino acids. CDR1 is SGHRS and CDR2 is YFSETQ in the germline V gene. The CDR3 DNA reads TGCGCCAGCAGCTCACAAAGGCCCGCCGCAGATACGCAGTATTTT. It yields the protein CASSSQRPAADTQYF.

The chain employs TRBV2 and TRBJ2-3, with 11 bases that match TRBD2. Germline V gives CDR1 SNHLY, CDR2 FYNNEI. The CDR3 consists of 15 residues. V shed 7 bases, J shed 6 bases, and the junction held 9 bases outside the gene matches. The CDR3 bases are TGTGCCAGCACCCGACTAGCGGGAAATTATGATACGCAGTATTTT. Protein product: CASTRLAGNYDTQYF.

With regard to this clonotype: The junction differs from germline at one of its ends, possibly a read error. This rearrangement joins TRBV4-1 to TRBJ2-5; 8 nucleotides agree with TRBD2. The CDR3 runs 15 residues. From germline, CDR1 is MGHRA and CDR2 YSYEKL. CDR3 residues: CASSQLLADQETQYF. The CDR3 DNA reads TGTGCCAGCAGCCAACTACTAGCGGACCAAGAGACCCAGTACTTC.

The table lists this clonotype with a few counts. The rearrangement links TRBV28 to TRBJ2-1; tentatively, D is TRBD2 (6 bases). The V end lost 6 bases, the J end lost 10 bases, and 25 bases lay between the germline ends. The CDR3 contains 16 residues. Germline CDR1 reads MDHEN; CDR2 reads SYDVKM. CDR3 nucleotide sequence: TGTGCCAGCAGCCGGATGGGGACTCCACCCAGTGGGGAGCAGTTCTTC. Its translation is CASSRMGTPPSGEQFF. The full variable domain, rest sourced from reference TRBV28 and TRBJ2-1, is DVKVTQSSRYLVKRTGEKVFLECVQDMDHENMFWYRQDPGLGLRLIYFSYDVKMKEKGDIPEGYSVSREKKERFSLILESASTNQTSMYLCASSRMGTPPSGEQFFGPGTRLTVL.

This clonotype was counted a few times. CDR3 residues: CSALDMSGGQYF. CDR3 in DNA: TGCAGCGCATTGGACATGTCGGGGGGGCAGTACTTC. The V gene is TRBV29-1, the J gene TRBJ2-7; TRBD2 aligns across 7 bases. V gave up 7 bases and J gave up 9 bases; unmatched junction bases: 12. The CDR3 is made up of 12 amino acids. Germline CDR1 SQVTM, CDR2 ANQGSEA.

The V call is TRBV27, the J call TRBJ2-1; D remains ambiguous. This CDR3 contains 13 residues. Between the trimmed V and J ends, which lost 2 bases and 8 bases, there was a span of 10 bases. Germline V gene lookup returns CDR1 MNHEY and CDR2 SMNVEV (reference sequence). The CDR3, as DNA: TGTGCCAGCAGTTTAACAGAAACGTATGAGCAGTTCTTC. Its protein product is CASSLTETYEQFF.

J is TRBJ2-7 and V is TRBV4-3, with 9 nucleotides matching TRBD2. Unmatched junction bases numbered 14, after V lost 0 bases and J lost 2 bases. The CDR3 consists of 19 residues. From germline, CDR1 is LGHNA and CDR2 YSLEER. CDR3 DNA sequence: TGCGCCAGCAGCCAAGACCCCAGCGGGGGGAGGGCGTATCCCTACGAGCAGTACTTC. Amino acid sequence: CASSQDPSGGRAYPYEQYF.

The chain combines TRBV29-1 with TRBJ1-1; the D gene is possibly TRBD1 (6 bases). The germline CDR1 and CDR2 sequences are SQVTM and ANQGSEA. CDR3 length: 12 residues. V was cut by 6 bases and J by 4 bases, with 12 bases left in between. CDR3 amino acids: CSVAGTSTEAFF. The CDR3 nucleotides read TGCAGCGTCGCCGGGACATCCACTGAAGCTTTCTTT. Filled out from reference TRBV29-1 and TRBJ1-1, the complete variable domain reads SAVISQKPSRDICQRGTSLTIQCQVDSQVTMMFWYRQQPGQSLTLIATANQGSEATYESGFVIDKFPISRPNLTFSTLTVSNMSPEDSSIYLCSVAGTSTEAFFGQGTRLTVV.

The chain links TRBV20-1 to TRBJ2-7; D perhaps matches TRBD1 (5 bases). Germline V gene lookup returns CDR1 DFQATT and CDR2 SNEGSKA (reference sequence). V lost 3 bases and J 2 bases, leaving 8 bases between the germline ends. This CDR3 region has 12 residues. Here the CDR3 reads CSARDITYEQYF. The CDR3 bases are TGCAGTGCTAGGGACATCACCTACGAGCAGTACTTC.

This clonotype was observed at least ten times. The chain joins TRBV12-3 or TRBV12-4 to TRBJ2-7; TRBD2 matches 7 bases. V trimming: 8 bases; J trimming: 3 bases; junction bases outside the gene matches: 13. The CDR3 contains 15 residues. This chain's CDR3 is CASRGGEGNYYEQYF. Written as DNA, the CDR3 is TGTGCCAGCCGCGGCGGGGAGGGCAACTACTACGAGCAGTACTTC.

The chain has TRBV15 and TRBJ2-5; maybe TRBD1 (6 bases). The V gene lost 1 base and the J gene lost 9 bases, with 9 bases spanning the gap. The germline V gene has CDR1 LNHNV and CDR2 YYDKDF (reference sequence). The CDR3 sequence is 12 residues long. CDR3 sequence reads: CATSRGQEAQYF. For the CDR3, the DNA is TGTGCCACCAGCAGAGGACAGGAGGCCCAGTACTTC.

This clonotype was seen a handful of times. The chain recombines TRBV12-3 or TRBV12-4 with TRBJ2-7; no clear D gene. V shed 7 bases and J shed 3 bases, with 10 bases lying between them. This CDR3 is 12 amino acids long. The CDR3 protein is CASTGDYYEQYF. In DNA, the CDR3 is TGTGCCAGCACTGGGGATTACTACGAGCAGTACTTC.

This rearrangement joins TRBV7-7 to TRBJ2-1; D is unclear. The CDR3 totals 13 residues. V lost 0 bases and J 9 bases, leaving 9 bases between the germline ends. Germline V gene data show CDR1 as SSHAT and CDR2 as FNYEAQ (reference sequence). CDR3 region: CASSLASHREQFF. In DNA form, the CDR3 reads TGTGCCAGCAGCTTAGCCTCCCACCGTGAGCAGTTCTTC.

This clonotype was observed a handful of times. This chain uses TRBV15 with TRBJ2-5; D tentatively fits TRBD1 or TRBD2 (5 bases each). The V end was cut by 1 base, the J end by 1 base, with 7 bases between. This CDR3 has 14 residues. In germline, CDR1 is LNHNV, CDR2 YYDKDF (reference sequence). This CDR3 reads CATSRGGVQETQYF. The DNA of the CDR3 is TGTGCCACCAGCAGAGGAGGGGTCCAAGAGACCCAGTACTTC.

V is TRBV20-1 and J is TRBJ2-3, with 9 bases aligning to TRBD2. This CDR3 spans 15 amino acids. Trimming took 3 bases from V and 2 from J; bases not matched to a gene: 6. Looked up from germline, CDR1 is DFQATT and CDR2 is SNEGSKA (reference sequence). The DNA for the CDR3 is TGCAGTGCTAGTAGCGGGGGACCCCTCACAGATACGCAGTATTTT. Translating it yields CSASSGGPLTDTQYF.

This clonotype was seen at least ten times. This chain connects TRBV4-2 to TRBJ2-4; D not resolved. Trimming stripped 0 bases from V and 6 bases from J, with 6 bases between. The CDR3 contains 13 residues. Germline lookup yields CDR1 LGHNA and CDR2 YNFKEQ. The CDR3 spells CASSQEATNIQYF. The CDR3 DNA is TGTGCCAGCAGCCAAGAAGCGACAAACATTCAGTACTTC.

This clonotype was found many times. This chain joins TRBV27 and TRBJ2-2; D possibly uses TRBD1 or TRBD2 (5 bases each). The ends were cut back, 2 bases at V and 7 bases at J, with 11 bases in the middle. The CDR3 is 14 residues long. The germline V gene encodes CDR1 MNHEY and CDR2 SMNVEV (reference sequence). CDR3 in amino acids: CASSLIGAGGELFF. Written as DNA, the CDR3 is TGTGCCAGCAGTTTAATAGGGGCGGGCGGGGAGCTGTTTTTT.

The V call is TRBV7-8, the J call TRBJ2-7; 7 nucleotides align to TRBD1. The ends lost 4 bases at V and 2 bases at J; junction bases unmatched: 5. The germline V gene encodes CDR1 SGHVS and CDR2 FQNEAQ. The CDR3 runs to 14 residues. CDR3 in amino acids: CASSSDRPPYEQYF. The CDR3 bases are TGTGCCAGCAGCTCGGACAGGCCGCCCTACGAGCAGTACTTC.